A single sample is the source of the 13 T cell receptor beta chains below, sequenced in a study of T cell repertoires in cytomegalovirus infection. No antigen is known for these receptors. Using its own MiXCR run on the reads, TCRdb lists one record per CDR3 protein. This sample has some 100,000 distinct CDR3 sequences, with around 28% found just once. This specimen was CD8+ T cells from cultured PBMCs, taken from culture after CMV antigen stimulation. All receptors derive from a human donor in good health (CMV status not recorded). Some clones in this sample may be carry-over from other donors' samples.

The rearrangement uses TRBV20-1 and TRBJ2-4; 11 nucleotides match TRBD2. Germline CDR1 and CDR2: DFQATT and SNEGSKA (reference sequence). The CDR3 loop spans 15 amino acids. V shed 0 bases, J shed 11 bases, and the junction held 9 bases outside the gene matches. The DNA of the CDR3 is TGCAGTGCTAGAGATGGGGGACTAGCGGCACATTTTCAGTACTTC. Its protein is CSARDGGLAAHFQYF.

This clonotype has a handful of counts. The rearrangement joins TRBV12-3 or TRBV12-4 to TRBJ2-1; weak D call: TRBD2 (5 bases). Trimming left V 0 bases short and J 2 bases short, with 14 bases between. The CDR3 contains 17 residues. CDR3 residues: CASSLAGSKVPYNEQFF. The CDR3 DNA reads TGTGCCAGCAGTTTAGCAGGGAGTAAGGTCCCCTACAATGAGCAGTTCTTC.

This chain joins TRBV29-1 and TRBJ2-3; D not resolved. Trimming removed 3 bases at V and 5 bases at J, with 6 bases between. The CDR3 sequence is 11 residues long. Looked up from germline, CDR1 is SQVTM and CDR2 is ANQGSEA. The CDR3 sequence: CSVDWGDTQYF. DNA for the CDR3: TGCAGCGTTGACTGGGGAGATACGCAGTATTTT.

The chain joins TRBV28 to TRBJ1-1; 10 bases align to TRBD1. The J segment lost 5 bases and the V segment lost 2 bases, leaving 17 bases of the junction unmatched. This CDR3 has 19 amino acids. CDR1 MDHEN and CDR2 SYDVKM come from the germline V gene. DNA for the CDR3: TGTGCCAGCAGTTTAGGTATTATCGGGACAGGGGAGTTGGGGACTGAAGCTTTCTTT. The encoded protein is CASSLGIIGTGELGTEAFF.

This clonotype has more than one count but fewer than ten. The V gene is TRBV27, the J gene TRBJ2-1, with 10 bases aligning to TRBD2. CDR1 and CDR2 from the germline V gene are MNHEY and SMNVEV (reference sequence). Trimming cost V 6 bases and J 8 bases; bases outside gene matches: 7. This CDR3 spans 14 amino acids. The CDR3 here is CASSQAGGVDEQFF. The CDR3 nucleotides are TGTGCCAGCAGCCAAGCGGGGGGGGTGGATGAGCAGTTCTTC.

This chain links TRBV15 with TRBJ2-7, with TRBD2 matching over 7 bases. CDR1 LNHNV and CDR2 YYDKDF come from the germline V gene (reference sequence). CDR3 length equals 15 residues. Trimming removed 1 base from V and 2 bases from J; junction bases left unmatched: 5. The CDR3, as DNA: TGTGCCACCAGCAGAGGCTCTAGCGGTACCTACGAGCAGTACTTC. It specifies CATSRGSSGTYEQYF.

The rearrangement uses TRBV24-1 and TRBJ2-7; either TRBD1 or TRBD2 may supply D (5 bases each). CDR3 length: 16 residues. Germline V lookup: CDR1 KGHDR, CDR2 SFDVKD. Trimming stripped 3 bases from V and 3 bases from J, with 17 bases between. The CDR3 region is CATSDNGPGTDYEQYF. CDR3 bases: TGTGCCACCAGTGATAACGGTCCCGGGACGGACTACGAGCAGTACTTC.

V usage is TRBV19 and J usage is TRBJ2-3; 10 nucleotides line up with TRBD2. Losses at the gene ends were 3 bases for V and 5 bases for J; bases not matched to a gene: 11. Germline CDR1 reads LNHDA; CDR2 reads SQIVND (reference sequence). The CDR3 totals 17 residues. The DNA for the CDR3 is TGTGCCAGTAGTATTGCTAGCGGGGGCCCACTTGGAGATACGCAGTATTTT. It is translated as CASSIASGGPLGDTQYF. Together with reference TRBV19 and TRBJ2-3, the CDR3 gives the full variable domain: DGGITQSPKYLFRKEGQNVTLSCEQNLNHDAMYWYRQDPGQGLRLIYYSQIVNDFQKGDIAEGYSVSREKKESFPLTVTSAQKNPTAFYLCASSIASGGPLGDTQYFGPGTRLTVL.

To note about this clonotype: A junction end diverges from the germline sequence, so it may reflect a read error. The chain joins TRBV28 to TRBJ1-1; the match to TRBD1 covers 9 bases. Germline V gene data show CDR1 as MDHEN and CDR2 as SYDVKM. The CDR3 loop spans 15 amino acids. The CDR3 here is CASSLWTGVDTEAFF. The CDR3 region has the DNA TGTGCCAGCAGTCTATGGACAGGGGTGGACACTGAAGCTTTCTTT.

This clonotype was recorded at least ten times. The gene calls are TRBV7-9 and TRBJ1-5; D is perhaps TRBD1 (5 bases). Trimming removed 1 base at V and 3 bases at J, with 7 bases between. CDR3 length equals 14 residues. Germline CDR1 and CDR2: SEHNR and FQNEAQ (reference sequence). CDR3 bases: TGTGCCAGCAGCTTAGGAGGGGACAATCAGCCCCAGCATTTT. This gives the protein CASSLGGDNQPQHF.

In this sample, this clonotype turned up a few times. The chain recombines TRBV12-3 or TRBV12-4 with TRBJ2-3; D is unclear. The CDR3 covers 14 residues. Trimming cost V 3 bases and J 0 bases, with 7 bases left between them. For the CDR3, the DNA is TGTGCCAGCAGTTTTTGGGAAAGCACAGATACGCAGTATTTT. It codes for CASSFWESTDTQYF.

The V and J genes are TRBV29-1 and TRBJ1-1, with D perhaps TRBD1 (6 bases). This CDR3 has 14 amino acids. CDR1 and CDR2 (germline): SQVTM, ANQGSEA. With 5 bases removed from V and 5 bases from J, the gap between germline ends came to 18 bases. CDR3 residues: CSVSGGAGGTEAFF. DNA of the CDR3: TGCAGCGTTTCTGGGGGCGCCGGGGGAACTGAAGCTTTCTTT.

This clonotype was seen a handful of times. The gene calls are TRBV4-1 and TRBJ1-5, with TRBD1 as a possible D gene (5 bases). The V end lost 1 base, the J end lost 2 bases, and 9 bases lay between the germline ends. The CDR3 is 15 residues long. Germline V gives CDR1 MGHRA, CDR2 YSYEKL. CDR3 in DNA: TGCGCCAGCAGCCAAGTAACAGGAGGCAATCAGCCCCAGCATTTT. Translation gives CASSQVTGGNQPQHF.